This T cell receptor beta chain emerged from a study of graft-versus-host responses after intestinal transplantation. Study-level findings and limits: Some GvH clones were seen earlier in gut or blood, suggesting intestinal origin.

Trimming removed 0 bases at V and 5 bases at J, with 10 bases between. This CDR3 region has 14 residues. The germline CDR1 and CDR2 sequences are MGHRA and YSYEKL. A remark on this clone: Its antigen is undetermined.

Measured with immunoSEQ multiplex PCR; TCRdb has only the in-frame clones, and not every one. This sample has 90,000 to 130,000 clones; just under 95% occur once, and the top ten carry 1.2%. The gene calls are TRBV4-1 and TRBJ1-1, with D possibly matching TRBD1 (6 bases). Sequences were derived from unstimulated CD8+ T cells sorted from spleen or lymph node cells, sampled before transplant. The receptor was derived from a human donor who was the organ donor for an intestinal transplant. CDR3 DNA sequence: TGCGCCAGCAGCCAAGAGCAGGGGTGGACTGAAGCTTTCTTT. Protein: CASSQEQGWTEAFF.